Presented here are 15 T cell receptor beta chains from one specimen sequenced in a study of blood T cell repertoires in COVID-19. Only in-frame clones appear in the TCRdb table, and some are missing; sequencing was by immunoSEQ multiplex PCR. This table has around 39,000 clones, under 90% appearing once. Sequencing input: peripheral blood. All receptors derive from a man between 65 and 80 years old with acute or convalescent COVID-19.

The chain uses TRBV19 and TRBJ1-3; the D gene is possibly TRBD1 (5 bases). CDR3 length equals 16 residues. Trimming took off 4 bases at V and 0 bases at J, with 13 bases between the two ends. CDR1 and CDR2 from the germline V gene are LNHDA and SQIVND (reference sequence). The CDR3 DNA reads TGTGCCAGTAGTACCCCCCGGGGGAGCTCTGGAAACACCATATATTTT. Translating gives CASSTPRGSSGNTIYF.

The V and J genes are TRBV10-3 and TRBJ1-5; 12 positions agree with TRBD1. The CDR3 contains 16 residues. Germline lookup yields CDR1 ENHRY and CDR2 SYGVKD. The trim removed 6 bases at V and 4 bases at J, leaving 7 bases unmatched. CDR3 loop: CAIRDGTGGDNQPQHF. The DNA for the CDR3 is TGTGCCATCAGAGATGGGACAGGGGGCGATAATCAGCCCCAGCATTTT.

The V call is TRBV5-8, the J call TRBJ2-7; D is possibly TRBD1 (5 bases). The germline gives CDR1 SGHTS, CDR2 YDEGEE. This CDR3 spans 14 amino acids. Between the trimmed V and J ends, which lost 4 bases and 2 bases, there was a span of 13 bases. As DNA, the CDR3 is TGTGCCAGCAGCCGAATGGGGCAGGCCTACGAGCAGTACTTC. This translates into CASSRMGQAYEQYF. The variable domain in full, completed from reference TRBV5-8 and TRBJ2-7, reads EAGVTQSPTHLIKTRGQQATLRCSPISGHTSVYWYQQALGLGLQFLLWYDEGEERNRGNFPPRFSGRQFPNYSSELNVNALELEDSALYLCASSRMGQAYEQYFGPGTRLTVT.

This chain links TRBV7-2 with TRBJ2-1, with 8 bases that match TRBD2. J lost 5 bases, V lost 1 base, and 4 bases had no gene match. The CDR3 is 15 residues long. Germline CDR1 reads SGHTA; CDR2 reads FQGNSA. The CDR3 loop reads CASSLGLAPDNEQFF. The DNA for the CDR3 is TGTGCCAGCAGCTTAGGACTAGCGCCGGACAATGAGCAGTTCTTC.

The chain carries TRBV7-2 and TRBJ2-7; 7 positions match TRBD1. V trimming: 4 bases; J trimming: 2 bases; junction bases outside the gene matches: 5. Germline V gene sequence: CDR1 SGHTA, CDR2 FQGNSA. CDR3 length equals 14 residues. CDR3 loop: CASSSWTGPYEQYF. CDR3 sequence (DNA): TGTGCCAGCAGCTCCTGGACAGGACCCTACGAGCAGTACTTC.

The CDR3 here is CASKPGGDTQYF. CDR3 DNA sequence: TGTGCCAGCAAGCCCGGGGGAGATACGCAGTATTTT. The V call is TRBV6-5, the J call TRBJ2-3; D is possibly TRBD2 (6 bases). CDR3 length: 12 amino acids. V lost 7 bases and J lost 5, with 10 bases in between. Looked up from germline, CDR1 is MNHEY and CDR2 is SVGAGI.

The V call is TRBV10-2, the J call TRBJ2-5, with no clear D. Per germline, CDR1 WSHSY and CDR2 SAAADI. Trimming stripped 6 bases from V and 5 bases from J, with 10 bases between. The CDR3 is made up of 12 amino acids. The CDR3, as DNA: TGCGCCAGCAGCGAAAGACTCGAGACCCAGTACTTC. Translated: CASSERLETQYF.

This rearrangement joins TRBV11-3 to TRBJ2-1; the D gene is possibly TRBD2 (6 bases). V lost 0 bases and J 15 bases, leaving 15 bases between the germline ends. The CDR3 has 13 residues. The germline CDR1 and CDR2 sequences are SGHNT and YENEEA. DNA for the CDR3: TGTGCCAGCAGCTTAGATCTTGGGACTCCTCCGTTCTTC. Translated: CASSLDLGTPPFF.

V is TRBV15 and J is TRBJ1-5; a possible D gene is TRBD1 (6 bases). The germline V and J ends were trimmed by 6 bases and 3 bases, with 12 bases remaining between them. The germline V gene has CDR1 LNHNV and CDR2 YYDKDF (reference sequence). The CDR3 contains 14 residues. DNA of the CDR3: TGTGCCACCAGGGCCCAGGGGAACAATCAGCCCCAGCATTTT. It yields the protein CATRAQGNNQPQHF.

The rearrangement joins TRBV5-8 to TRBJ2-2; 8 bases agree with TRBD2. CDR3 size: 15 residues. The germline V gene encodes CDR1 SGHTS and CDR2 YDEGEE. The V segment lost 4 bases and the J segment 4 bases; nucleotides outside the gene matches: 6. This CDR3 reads CASSRSGTSTGELFF. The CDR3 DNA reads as TGTGCCAGCAGCCGCTCCGGGACTAGCACCGGGGAGCTGTTTTTT.

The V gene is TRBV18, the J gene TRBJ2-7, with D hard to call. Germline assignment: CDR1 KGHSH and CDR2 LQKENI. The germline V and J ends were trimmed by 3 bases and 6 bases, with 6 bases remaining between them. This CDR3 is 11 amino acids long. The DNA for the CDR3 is TGTGCCAGCTCACCCTCTTTCGAGCAGTACTTC. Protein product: CASSPSFEQYF.

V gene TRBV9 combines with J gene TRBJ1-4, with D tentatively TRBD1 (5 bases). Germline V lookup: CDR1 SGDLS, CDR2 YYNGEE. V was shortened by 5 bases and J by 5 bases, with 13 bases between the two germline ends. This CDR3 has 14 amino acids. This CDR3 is CASRGEGENEKLFF. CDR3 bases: TGTGCCAGCAGGGGGGAGGGTGAGAATGAAAAACTGTTTTTT.

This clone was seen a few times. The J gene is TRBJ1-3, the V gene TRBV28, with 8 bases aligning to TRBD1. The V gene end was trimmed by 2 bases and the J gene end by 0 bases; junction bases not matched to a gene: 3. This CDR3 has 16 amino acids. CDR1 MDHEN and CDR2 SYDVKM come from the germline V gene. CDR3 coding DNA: TGTGCCAGCAGTTTACACACAGGGGGCTCTGGAAACACCATATATTTT. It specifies CASSLHTGGSGNTIYF.

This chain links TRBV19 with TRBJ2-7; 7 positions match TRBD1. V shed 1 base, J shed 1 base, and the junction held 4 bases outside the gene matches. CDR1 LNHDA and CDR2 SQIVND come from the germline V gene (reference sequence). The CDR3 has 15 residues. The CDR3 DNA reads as TGTGCCAGTAGTATAGGACAGGGAGAGTCCTACGAGCAGTACTTC. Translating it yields CASSIGQGESYEQYF.

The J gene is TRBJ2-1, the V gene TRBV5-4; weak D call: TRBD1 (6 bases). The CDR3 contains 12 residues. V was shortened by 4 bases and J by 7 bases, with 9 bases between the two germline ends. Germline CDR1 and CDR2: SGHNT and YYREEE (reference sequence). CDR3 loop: CASSLTGNEQFF. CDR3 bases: TGTGCCAGCAGCCTAACAGGGAATGAGCAGTTCTTC.